Reported below is one TCR beta chain. The data are from a study of blood T cell repertoires in COVID-19. V lost 0 bases to trimming and J lost 6 bases; unmatched junction nucleotides: 10. CDR3 size: 17 residues. CDR1 is LGHNA and CDR2 is YNFKEQ in the germline V gene. The table came from immunoSEQ multiplex PCR; TCRdb's copy has only in-frame clones and leaves some out. The data contain some 200,000 clones, about 87% of them singletons. V gene TRBV4-2 combines with J gene TRBJ2-1, with 8 bases identical to TRBD2. This TCR was recovered from a man aged 18 to 30 with active or convalescent COVID-19. The specimen was peripheral blood. Here the CDR3 reads CASSQEPGLVIGNEQFF. The CDR3 nucleotides read TGTGCCAGCAGCCAAGAGCCGGGACTAGTGATTGGCAATGAGCAGTTCTTC.